The 18 T cell receptor beta chains in this list originate from one sample, sequenced in a study of beta chain features in type 1 diabetes. Their target antigens are unknown. Sequencing targeted expressed TCRB transcripts, as all isolated RNA had been reverse transcribed. Data came from immunoSEQ multiplex PCR; TCRdb stores just in-frame clones and leaves some out. The profile shows roughly 700,000 clones, roughly an eighth of them singletons. Study results and limitations: Shorter TCRB CDR3s, moderately but significantly so, were found in Type 1 diabetes patients in all four CD4+ subsets.

Sequencing was performed on naive CD4+ T cells from blood. These TCRs come from a man aged 18 to 35 with type 1 diabetes.

This rearrangement joins TRBV13 to TRBJ2-4; a possible D gene is TRBD2 (6 bases). Germline CDR1 reads PRHDT; CDR2 reads FYEKMQ (reference sequence). CDR3 length equals 13 residues. V lost 5 bases, J lost 10 bases, and 15 bases lay in between. For the CDR3, the DNA is TGTGCCAGCAGCCCAGGACCGGAGGGTATTCAGTACTTC. It translates to CASSPGPEGIQYF. Looking up the rest from reference TRBV13 and TRBJ2-4 gives the full variable domain: AAGVIQSPRHLIKEKRETATLKCYPIPRHDTVYWYQQGPGQDPQFLISFYEKMQSDKGSIPDRFSAQQFSDYHSELNMSSLELGDSALYFCASSPGPEGIQYFGAGTRLSVL.

This clone was observed a handful of times. The chain's CDR3 is CASRPGTLSNQPQHF. The CDR3 DNA sequence: TGTGCCAGCAGACCCGGGACACTTAGCAATCAGCCCCAGCATTTT. This chain links TRBV27 with TRBJ1-5, with D tentatively TRBD1 (6 bases). The CDR3 loop spans 15 amino acids. V lost 6 bases to trimming and J lost 0 bases, with 12 bases between them. CDR1 and CDR2 from the germline V gene are MNHEY and SMNVEV (reference sequence).

The V gene is TRBV6-5, the J gene TRBJ1-2, with D possibly matching TRBD1 (6 bases). With 6 bases removed from V and 3 bases from J, the gap between germline ends came to 11 bases. The CDR3 has 13 amino acids. CDR1 and CDR2 from the germline V gene are MNHEY and SVGAGI. This CDR3 reads CASRPTGYYGYTF. Here the CDR3 DNA reads TGTGCCAGCAGGCCGACAGGCTACTATGGCTACACCTTC.

The J gene is TRBJ1-1, the V gene TRBV9; TRBD1 agrees at 7 bases. Germline assignment: CDR1 SGDLS and CDR2 YYNGEE. J was trimmed by 0 bases and V by 4 bases; bases with no gene match: 9. This CDR3 has 16 residues. CDR3 amino acids: CASSPSRTGMNTEAFF. The CDR3 coding sequence is TGTGCCAGCAGCCCAAGCCGGACAGGTATGAACACTGAAGCTTTCTTT.

The V call is TRBV6-1, the J call TRBJ1-2; D gene uncertain. The germline V and J ends were trimmed by 3 bases and 0 bases, with 11 bases remaining between them. The CDR3 is 15 amino acids. CDR1 is MNHNS and CDR2 is SASEGT in the germline V gene. The CDR3 bases are TGTGCCAGCAGTGAGCGGGAGACGACTAACTATGGCTACACCTTC. Translation: CASSERETTNYGYTF.

This clone has only a few counts. The chain employs TRBV29-1 and TRBJ1-1, with D possibly being TRBD1 (6 bases). The length of the CDR3 is 12 residues. Trimming removed 6 bases at V and 2 bases at J, with 10 bases between. Germline V lookup: CDR1 SQVTM, CDR2 ANQGSEA. CDR3 amino acids: CSVNRDNTEAFF. CDR3 in DNA: TGCAGCGTCAACAGGGATAACACTGAAGCTTTCTTT.

The chain couples TRBV7-9 to TRBJ1-1; unclear D gene. This CDR3 is built from 17 residues. V was clipped by 3 bases and J by 3 bases, with 20 bases between them. The germline V gene encodes CDR1 SEHNR and CDR2 FQNEAQ (reference sequence). CDR3 sequence: CASSFPQAREWDTEAFF. The CDR3 coding sequence is TGTGCCAGCAGCTTCCCCCAGGCACGGGAGTGGGACACTGAAGCTTTCTTT. The whole variable domain, remainder taken from reference TRBV7-9 and TRBJ1-1, is DTGVSQNPRHKITKRGQNVTFRCDPISEHNRLYWYRQTLGQGPEFLTYFQNEAQLEKSRLLSDRFSAERPKGSFSTLEIQRTEQGDSAMYLCASSFPQAREWDTEAFFGQGTRLTVV.

This clone was recorded a few times. This chain joins TRBV9 and TRBJ1-2; 7 bases match TRBD1. Germline V gene lookup returns CDR1 SGDLS and CDR2 YYNGEE. The CDR3 covers 16 residues. J lost 4 bases, V lost 1 base, and 10 bases had no gene match. The CDR3, as DNA: TGTGCCAGCAGCGTATCGCCCGGGACAGATTCCTATGGCTACACCTTC. This translates into CASSVSPGTDSYGYTF.

The V call is TRBV6-5, the J call TRBJ1-2; D perhaps matches TRBD1 (6 bases). The CDR3 covers 14 residues. With 2 bases removed from V and 3 bases from J, the gap between germline ends came to 10 bases. The germline V gene encodes CDR1 MNHEY and CDR2 SVGAGI. This CDR3 is CASSYQPGDYGYTF. CDR3 sequence (DNA): TGTGCCAGCAGTTACCAACCAGGGGACTATGGCTACACCTTC.

The V and J genes are TRBV9 and TRBJ1-5; 8 bases line up with TRBD1. In germline, CDR1 is SGDLS, CDR2 YYNGEE. This CDR3 is 14 amino acids long. The trim removed 4 bases at V and 2 bases at J, leaving 2 bases unmatched. Here the CDR3 DNA reads TGTGCCAGCAGCCCGGACAGGGGCAATCAGCCCCAGCATTTT. Translating it yields CASSPDRGNQPQHF.

V is TRBV5-1 and J is TRBJ1-2, with 10 bases lining up with TRBD1. This CDR3 contains 16 residues. V trimming: 8 bases; J trimming: 1 base; junction bases outside the gene matches: 11. In germline, CDR1 is SGHRS, CDR2 YFSETQ. Written as DNA, the CDR3 is TGCGCCAGGACCGATAGACAGGGGGCTGATAACTATGGCTACACCTTC. This translates into CARTDRQGADNYGYTF.

This clone has a handful of counts. This chain connects TRBV10-3 to TRBJ1-2; D call uncertain. The CDR3 spans 11 residues. The ends were cut back, 4 bases at V and 4 bases at J, with 4 bases in the middle. CDR1 is ENHRY, CDR2 SYGVKD, per germline. The CDR3 reads CAISGVYGYTF. CDR3 bases: TGTGCCATCAGTGGAGTCTATGGCTACACCTTC.

Only a few counts were recorded for this clone. The chain has TRBV4-1 and TRBJ2-7, with D possibly TRBD2 on 5 matching bases. Germline V gene data show CDR1 as MGHRA and CDR2 as YSYEKL. The CDR3 is 19 residues long. V was clipped by 1 base and J by 3 bases, with 25 bases between them. CDR3 bases: TGCGCCAGCAGCCAAGGGGTATTGTGGACGGACTTGACTGGCTACGAGCAGTACTTC. Translation: CASSQGVLWTDLTGYEQYF.

This clone was found a few times. The chain recombines TRBV28 with TRBJ1-3, with a tentative D call TRBD1 (5 bases). In germline, CDR1 is MDHEN, CDR2 SYDVKM. V lost 7 bases and J 1 base, leaving 23 bases between the germline ends. This CDR3 has 18 amino acids. The CDR3 is CASNTPGAGDSSGNTIYF. CDR3 sequence (DNA): TGTGCCAGCAACACGCCCGGGGCGGGGGATTCGTCTGGAAACACCATATATTTT.

The V gene is TRBV10-3, the J gene TRBJ2-1, with D possibly TRBD1 on 6 matching bases. This CDR3 contains 17 residues. In germline, CDR1 is ENHRY, CDR2 SYGVKD. Trimming left V 0 bases short and J 4 bases short, with 16 bases between. This chain's CDR3 is CAISESEVDREYNEQFF. Written as DNA, the CDR3 is TGTGCCATCAGTGAGTCGGAGGTGGACAGAGAGTACAATGAGCAGTTCTTC.

This clone was observed a handful of times. The chain links TRBV5-5 to TRBJ2-3; D might be TRBD1 or TRBD2, each matching 5 bases. V lost 3 bases to trimming and J lost 6 bases, with 11 bases between them. Germline V gives CDR1 SGHKS, CDR2 YYEKEE (reference sequence). The CDR3 has 13 amino acids. This chain's CDR3 is CASSWVGDDTQYF. In DNA, the CDR3 is TGTGCCAGCAGCTGGGTAGGGGACGATACGCAGTATTTT.

The chain uses TRBV7-9 and TRBJ2-1, with 7 bases that match TRBD2. Germline V gene data show CDR1 as SEHNR and CDR2 as FQNEAQ (reference sequence). Germline trimming cut 4 bases from V and 0 bases from J; bases unmatched to any gene: 3. The CDR3 is 15 amino acids. The CDR3 nucleotides are TGTGCCAGCAGCTACGGGGGGAGCTCCTACAATGAGCAGTTCTTC. Protein sequence: CASSYGGSSYNEQFF.

The chain joins TRBV7-9 to TRBJ2-7; D is perhaps TRBD1 (5 bases). This CDR3 has 12 residues. From germline, CDR1 is SEHNR and CDR2 FQNEAQ (reference sequence). Trimming cost V 3 bases and J 7 bases, with 10 bases left between them. The CDR3 DNA reads TGTGCCAGCAGCTTCAGTCCAGGGGAGCAGTACTTC. It translates to CASSFSPGEQYF.